The rows below give T cell receptor beta chains drawn from one sample of a study of T cells in Graves' hyperthyroidism and ophthalmopathy. MiXCR, applied by TCRdb to the multiplex PCR reads, yields one record per CDR3 protein. The sample gives more than 500,000 distinct CDR3 sequences, about 16% of which show up once; 25% to 30% is in the top ten. Sequencing input: blood. The receptors derive from a woman aged 25 to 39 with Graves' ophthalmopathy. The CDR3 runs from the conserved cysteine through the conserved F or W. D genes are given only for firm matches. The size of a clone is reported for some rows only, either as once, few or many, or as a class for expanded clones.

d_call	v_call	j_call	clone_size	cdr3_aa	cdr3_nt
-	TRBV5-5	TRBJ2-5	many	CASSPIERETQYF	TGTGCCAGCAGCCCAATCGAAAGGGAGACCCAGTACTTC
TRBD2	TRBV27	TRBJ2-1	many	CASSQGTSGVYNEQFF	TGTGCCAGCAGTCAGGGGACTAGCGGGGTTTACAATGAGCAGTTCTTC
TRBD2	TRBV7-6	TRBJ2-5	few	CASSSGLAGAETQYF	TGTGCCAGCAGCTCCGGACTAGCGGGAGCAGAGACCCAGTACTTC
-	TRBV19	TRBJ2-7	few	CASSTSDIFSYEQYF	TGTGCCAGTAGTACCTCGGACATTTTTTCCTACGAGCAGTACTTC
TRBD1	TRBV25-1	TRBJ1-6	few	CASRGQGIHSPLHF	TGTGCCAGCAGGGGACAGGGGATACACTCACCCCTCCACTTT
-	TRBV19	TRBJ2-7	-	CASSIGSVPYEQYF	TGTGCCAGTAGTATCGGGTCAGTTCCTTACGAGCAGTACTTC
-	TRBV12-3/TRBV12-4	TRBJ1-1	-	CASTGRANTEAFF	TGTGCCAGCACCGGGCGGGCGAACACTGAAGCTTTCTTT
TRBD1	TRBV6-1	TRBJ2-7	-	CASRSRWTGGNEQYF	TGTGCCAGCAGATCAAGGTGGACAGGGGGCAACGAGCAGTACTTC
-	TRBV27	TRBJ2-7	few	CAILGTLHEQYF	TGTGCCATTTTAGGGACCCTGCACGAGCAGTACTTC
-	TRBV29-1	TRBJ2-2	few	CSAHRAGTGELFF	TGCAGCGCCCACAGGGCAGGCACCGGGGAGCTGTTTTTT
-	TRBV5-1	TRBJ2-2	many	CASSLVDQRTGELFF	TGCGCCAGCAGCTTGGTGGATCAGAGGACCGGGGAGCTGTTTTTT
-	TRBV2	TRBJ1-3	-	CASSEGEGNTIYF	TGTGCCAGCAGTGAAGGGGAAGGAAACACCATATATTTT
TRBD1	TRBV6-2/TRBV6-3	TRBJ2-5	-	CASSSGTVKETQYF	TGTGCCAGCAGCTCCGGGACAGTAAAAGAGACCCAGTACTTC
-	TRBV12-3/TRBV12-4	TRBJ2-4	many	CASSPPVDREGSAKNIQYF	TGTGCCAGCAGCCCGCCTGTTGACAGGGAGGGGTCTGCCAAAAACATTCAGTACTTC
-	TRBV5-1	TRBJ2-3	few	CASSSTTSSTDTQYF	TGCGCCAGCAGCTCAACGACTAGTTCCACAGATACGCAGTATTTT
-	TRBV6-1	TRBJ1-1	-	CASEIHRKTEAFF	TGTGCCAGCGAAATACATCGAAAAACTGAAGCTTTCTTT
-	TRBV30	TRBJ2-7	many	CACHGDNSYEQYF	TGTGCCTGCCACGGGGACAACTCCTACGAGCAGTACTTC
TRBD1	TRBV28	TRBJ1-1	many	CASIKQGAYTEAFF	TGTGCCAGCATTAAACAGGGGGCGTACACTGAAGCTTTCTTT
-	TRBV20-1	TRBJ1-5	-	CSARETGSSNQPQHF	TGCAGTGCTAGAGAGACAGGTTCTAGCAATCAGCCCCAGCATTTT
-	TRBV11-2	TRBJ2-3	many	CASSLVAASTDTQYF	TGTGCCAGCAGCTTAGTAGCGGCTAGCACAGATACGCAGTATTTT
TRBD1	TRBV29-1	TRBJ1-1	-	CSVDGRTGGNTEAFF	TGCAGCGTTGACGGACGGACAGGGGGCAACACTGAAGCTTTCTTT
-	TRBV24-1	TRBJ2-3	-	CATSDLGGDTDTQYF	TGTGCCACCAGTGATTTGGGAGGGGACACAGATACGCAGTATTTT
-	TRBV6-2/TRBV6-3	TRBJ1-1	many	CASTDTTDTEAFF	TGTGCCAGCACCGATACTACGGACACTGAAGCTTTCTTT
TRBD1	TRBV29-1	TRBJ2-1	many	CSARQGLNEQFF	TGCAGCGCCAGACAGGGATTAAATGAGCAGTTCTTC
-	TRBV12-3/TRBV12-4	TRBJ2-7	many	CASSWGRGGDDEQYF	TGTGCCAGCAGTTGGGGGCGCGGAGGGGACGACGAGCAGTACTTC
TRBD2	TRBV20-1	TRBJ2-2	few	CSAYPTSGRATGELFF	TGCAGTGCTTACCCAACTAGCGGGAGGGCCACCGGGGAGCTGTTTTTT
-	TRBV5-5	TRBJ2-2	-	CASILGPPTGELFF	TGTGCCAGCATTCTGGGTCCGCCCACCGGGGAGCTGTTTTTT
-	TRBV7-9	TRBJ2-1	-	CASNLTGFPRNEQFF	TGTGCCAGCAACTTAACGGGTTTTCCCCGCAATGAGCAGTTCTTC
-	TRBV5-1	TRBJ2-1	-	CASSLSDSRNEQFF	TGCGCCAGCAGCTTGAGCGATTCTAGGAATGAGCAGTTCTTC
-	TRBV19	TRBJ1-2	-	CASTRRGRFTNGYTF	TGTGCCAGTACTCGCCGGGGGCGATTCACGAATGGCTACACCTTC
-	TRBV5-1	TRBJ1-1	few	CASRRQAGVNTEAFF	TGCGCCAGCAGACGACAGGCGGGGGTGAACACTGAAGCTTTCTTT
TRBD2	TRBV6-1	TRBJ2-3	many	CASSEARLAGTQYF	TGTGCCAGCAGTGAAGCGCGGCTAGCGGGTACGCAGTATTTT
TRBD2	TRBV6-1	TRBJ2-2	many	CASSQLARGGSGELFF	TGTGCCAGCAGTCAACTAGCGCGTGGGGGGAGCGGGGAGCTGTTTTTT
TRBD2	TRBV19	TRBJ2-1	few	CASSFLMGGSGAYNEQFF	TGTGCCAGTAGTTTCCTGATGGGGGGTAGCGGGGCCTACAATGAGCAGTTCTTC
TRBD2	TRBV4-3	TRBJ2-3	few	CASSQQSSGDTDTQYF	TGCGCCAGCAGCCAACAATCTAGCGGGGACACAGATACGCAGTATTTT
-	TRBV10-3	TRBJ2-5	-	CAIKGPGETQYF	TGTGCCATCAAGGGACCGGGAGAGACCCAGTACTTC
-	TRBV6-1	TRBJ1-1	many	CASSERGINTEAFF	TGTGCCAGCAGTGAAAGGGGTATCAACACTGAAGCTTTCTTT
-	TRBV20-1	TRBJ2-5	many	CSARGGGVETQYF	TGCAGTGCTAGAGGTGGAGGGGTGGAGACCCAGTACTTC
-	TRBV12-3/TRBV12-4	TRBJ1-2	few	CASSLDGGATGYTF	TGTGCCAGCAGTTTAGATGGGGGGGCTACTGGCTACACCTTC
TRBD2	TRBV7-8	TRBJ2-1	many	CASSPSPQRENEQFF	TGTGCCAGCAGCCCGAGTCCGCAGCGGGAGAATGAGCAGTTCTTC
-	TRBV18	TRBJ2-1	many	CASSPREGGSQEQFF	TGTGCCAGCTCACCACGTGAAGGGGGTTCTCAGGAGCAGTTCTTC
-	TRBV7-2	TRBJ2-7	many	CASRVGSSYEQYF	TGTGCCAGCAGAGTGGGGAGCTCCTACGAGCAGTACTTC
TRBD1	TRBV5-1	TRBJ2-6	-	CASSQERGRDPGANVLTF	TGCGCCAGCAGCCAAGAAAGGGGGCGCGATCCTGGGGCCAACGTCCTGACTTTC
-	TRBV29-1	TRBJ1-3	few	CSVEDGSGNTIYF	TGCAGCGTTGAAGATGGTTCTGGAAACACCATATATTTT
TRBD2	TRBV2	TRBJ2-1	many	CASAGLAGINEQFF	TGTGCCAGCGCTGGTCTAGCGGGCATAAATGAGCAGTTCTTC
-	TRBV5-1	TRBJ2-6	-	CASSLSLLPPDLRGKAGANVLTF	TGTGCCAGCAGCTTGTCCCTTTTACCCCCGGACCTCAGGGGAAAGGCTGGGGCCAACGTCCTGACTTTC
TRBD2	TRBV6-2/TRBV6-3	TRBJ2-2	many	CASSYPSSGSIPGELFF	TGTGCCAGCAGTTACCCCTCGAGCGGGAGTATACCCGGGGAGCTGTTTTTT
-	TRBV11-3	TRBJ2-1	-	CASSLYSKYNEQFF	TGTGCCAGCAGCTTATACAGCAAATACAATGAGCAGTTCTTC
-	TRBV6-2/TRBV6-3	TRBJ2-1	-	CASSYSVVERIGEQFF	TGTGCCAGCAGTTACTCGGTGGTCGAAAGGATCGGTGAGCAGTTCTTC
-	TRBV24-1	TRBJ1-3	-	CATKSGNTIYF	TGTGCCACCAAATCTGGAAACACCATATATTTT
-	TRBV28	TRBJ2-1	many	CASSPASAYNEQFF	TGTGCCAGCAGCCCGGCTAGCGCTTACAATGAGCAGTTCTTC
-	TRBV5-8	TRBJ1-5	few	CASSLTPANQPQHF	TGTGCCAGCAGCCTAACACCCGCAAATCAGCCCCAGCATTTT